This paragraph reports one T cell receptor beta chain. Its antigen is as yet unknown. This sample's treatment: roughly 19 received Ad26.COV2.S at low or high dose, single or two shots; about 5 received placebo; per-sample allocation not given. Each sample was drawn 63 days after the first injection (of vaccine or placebo). The donor was a Boston adult aged 18-55 years. The V and J ends lost 5 bases and 0 bases respectively, with 13 bases between them. CDR1 MNHEY and CDR2 SVGEGT come from the germline V gene. This CDR3 comprises 15 residues. This sample stems from a study of Ad26.COV2.S vaccination and SARS-CoV-2 variants. Method: immunoSEQ multiplex PCR; TCRdb's copy keeps in-frame clones and lacks some. The profile shows about 680,000 clones, 80% to 90% of them singletons. General study results and limits: Researchers cautioned that TCR breadth and depth analyses may have underestimated total T cell responses.

The source material was peripheral blood, sampled in a trial of Ad26.COV2.S vaccine versus placebo. This chain joins TRBV6-2 or TRBV6-3 and TRBJ1-1, with a possible D match to TRBD1 (5 bases). The sequence was obtained from a person aged 18 to 65 who received the Ad26.COV2.S COVID-19 vaccine or a placebo. The CDR3 loop is CASSQRDGMNTEAFF. The CDR3, as DNA: TGTGCCAGCAGTCAAAGGGACGGCATGAACACTGAAGCTTTCTTT.